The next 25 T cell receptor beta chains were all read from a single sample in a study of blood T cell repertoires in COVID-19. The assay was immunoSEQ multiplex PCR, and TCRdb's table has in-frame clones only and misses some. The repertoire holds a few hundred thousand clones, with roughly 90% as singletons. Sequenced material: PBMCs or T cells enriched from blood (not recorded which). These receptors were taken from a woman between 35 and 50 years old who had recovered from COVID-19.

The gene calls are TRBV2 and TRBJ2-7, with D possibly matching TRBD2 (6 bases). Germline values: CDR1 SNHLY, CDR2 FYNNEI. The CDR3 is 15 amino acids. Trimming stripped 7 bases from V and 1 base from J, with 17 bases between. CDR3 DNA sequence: TGTGCCAGCACCCGCGGAGGGGACCTTTCCTACGAGCAGTACTTC. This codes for CASTRGGDLSYEQYF.

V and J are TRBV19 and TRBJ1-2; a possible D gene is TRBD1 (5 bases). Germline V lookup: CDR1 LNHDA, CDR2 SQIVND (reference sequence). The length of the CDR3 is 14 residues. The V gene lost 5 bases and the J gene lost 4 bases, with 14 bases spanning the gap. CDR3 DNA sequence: TGTGCCAGTAGTGCCCGACAGCTACCCTATGGCTACACCTTC. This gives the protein CASSARQLPYGYTF.

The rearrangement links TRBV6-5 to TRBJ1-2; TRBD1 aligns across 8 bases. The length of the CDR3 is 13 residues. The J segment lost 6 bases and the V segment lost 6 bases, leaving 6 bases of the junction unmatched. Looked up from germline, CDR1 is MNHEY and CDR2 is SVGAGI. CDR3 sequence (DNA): TGTGCCAGCAGGCGGACAGGGTCTGATGGCTACACCTTC. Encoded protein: CASRRTGSDGYTF.

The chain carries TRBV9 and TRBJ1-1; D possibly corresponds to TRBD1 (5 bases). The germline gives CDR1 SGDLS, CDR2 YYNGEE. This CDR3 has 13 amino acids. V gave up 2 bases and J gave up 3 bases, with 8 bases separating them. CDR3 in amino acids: CASSVDSYTEAFF. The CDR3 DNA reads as TGTGCCAGCAGCGTCGACAGTTACACTGAAGCTTTCTTT.

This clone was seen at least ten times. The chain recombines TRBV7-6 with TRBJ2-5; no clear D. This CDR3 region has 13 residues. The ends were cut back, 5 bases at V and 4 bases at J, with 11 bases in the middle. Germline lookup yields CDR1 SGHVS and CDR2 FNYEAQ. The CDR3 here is CASSPSPGETQYF. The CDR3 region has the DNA TGTGCCAGCAGCCCAAGTCCGGGAGAGACCCAGTACTTC.

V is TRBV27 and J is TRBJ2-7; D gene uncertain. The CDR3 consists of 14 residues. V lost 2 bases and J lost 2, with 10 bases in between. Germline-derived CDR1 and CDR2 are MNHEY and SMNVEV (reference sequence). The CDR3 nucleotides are TGTGCCAGCAGTTTAAACTCGAACCCCTACGAGCAGTACTTC. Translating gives CASSLNSNPYEQYF.

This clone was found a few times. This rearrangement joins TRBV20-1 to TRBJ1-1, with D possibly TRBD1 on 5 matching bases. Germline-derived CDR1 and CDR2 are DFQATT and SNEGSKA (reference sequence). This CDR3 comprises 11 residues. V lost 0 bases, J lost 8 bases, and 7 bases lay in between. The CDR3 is CSARDDSEAFF. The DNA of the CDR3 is TGCAGTGCTAGAGATGACAGCGAAGCTTTCTTT.

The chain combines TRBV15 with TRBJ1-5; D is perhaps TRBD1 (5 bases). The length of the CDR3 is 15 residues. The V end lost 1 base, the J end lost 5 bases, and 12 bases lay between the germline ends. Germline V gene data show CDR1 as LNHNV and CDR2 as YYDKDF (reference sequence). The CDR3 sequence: CATSRGSLGHQPQHF. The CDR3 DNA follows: TGTGCCACCAGCAGAGGCTCCTTGGGGCATCAGCCCCAGCATTTT.

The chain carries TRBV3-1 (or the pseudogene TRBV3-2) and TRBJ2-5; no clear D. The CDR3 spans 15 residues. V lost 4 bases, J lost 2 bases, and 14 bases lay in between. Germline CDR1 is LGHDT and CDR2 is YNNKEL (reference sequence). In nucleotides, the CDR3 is TGTGCCAGCAGCCCTTATAGTGCACTACAAGAGACCCAGTACTTC. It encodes CASSPYSALQETQYF.

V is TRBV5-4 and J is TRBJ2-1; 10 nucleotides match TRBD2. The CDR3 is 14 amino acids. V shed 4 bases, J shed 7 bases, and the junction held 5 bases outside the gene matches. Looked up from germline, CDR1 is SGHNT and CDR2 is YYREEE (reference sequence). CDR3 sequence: CASSITSGTNEQFF. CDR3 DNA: TGTGCCAGCAGCATAACTAGCGGGACTAATGAGCAGTTCTTC.

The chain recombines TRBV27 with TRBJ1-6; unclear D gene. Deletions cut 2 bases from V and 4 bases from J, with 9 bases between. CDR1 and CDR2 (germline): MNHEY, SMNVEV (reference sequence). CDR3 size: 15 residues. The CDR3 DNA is TGTGCCAGCAGTTTAGATGTGAGGTATAATTCACCCCTCCACTTT. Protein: CASSLDVRYNSPLHF.

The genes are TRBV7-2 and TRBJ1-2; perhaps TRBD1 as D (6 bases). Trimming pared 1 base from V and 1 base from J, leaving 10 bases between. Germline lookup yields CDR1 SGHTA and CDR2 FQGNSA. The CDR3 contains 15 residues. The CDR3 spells CASSLEPGDNYGYTF. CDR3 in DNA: TGTGCCAGCAGCTTAGAACCAGGGGATAACTATGGCTACACCTTC.

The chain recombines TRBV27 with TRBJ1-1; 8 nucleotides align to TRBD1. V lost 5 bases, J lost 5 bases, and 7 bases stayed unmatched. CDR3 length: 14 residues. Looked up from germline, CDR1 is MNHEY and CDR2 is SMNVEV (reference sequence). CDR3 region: CASSVRGRGTEAFF. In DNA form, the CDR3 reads TGTGCCAGCAGTGTCAGGGGGCGCGGGACTGAAGCTTTCTTT.

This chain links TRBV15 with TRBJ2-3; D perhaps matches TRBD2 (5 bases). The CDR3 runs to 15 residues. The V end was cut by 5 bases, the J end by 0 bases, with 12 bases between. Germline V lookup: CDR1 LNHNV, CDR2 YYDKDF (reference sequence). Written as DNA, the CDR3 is TGTGCCACCAGCCTAGGAGGAGATAGCACAGATACGCAGTATTTT. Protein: CATSLGGDSTDTQYF. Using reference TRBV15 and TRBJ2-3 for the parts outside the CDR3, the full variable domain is DAMVIQNPRYQVTQFGKPVTLSCSQTLNHNVMYWYQQKSSQAPKLLFHYYDKDFNNEADTPDNFQSRRPNTSFCFLDIRSPGLGDTAMYLCATSLGGDSTDTQYFGPGTRLTVL.

The CDR3 is CASSTRQGWRAYNEQFF. For the CDR3, the DNA is TGTGCCAGCAGTACGAGACAGGGGTGGCGGGCATACAATGAGCAGTTCTTC. The chain combines TRBV27 with TRBJ2-1; TRBD1 matches at 8 bases. This CDR3 spans 17 amino acids. J was trimmed by 4 bases and V by 5 bases; bases with no gene match: 13. In germline, CDR1 is MNHEY, CDR2 SMNVEV (reference sequence).

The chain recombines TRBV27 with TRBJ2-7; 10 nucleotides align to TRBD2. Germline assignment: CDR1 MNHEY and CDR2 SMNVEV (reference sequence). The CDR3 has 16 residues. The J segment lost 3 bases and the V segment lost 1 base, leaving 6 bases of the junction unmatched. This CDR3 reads CASSLFPSGGFYEQYF. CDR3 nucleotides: TGTGCCAGCAGTTTATTTCCTAGCGGGGGATTCTACGAGCAGTACTTC.

DNA for the CDR3: TGTGCCAGCAGCGCGGGACCGTACTATGGCTACACCTTC. The encoded protein is CASSAGPYYGYTF. The genes are TRBV7-9 and TRBJ1-2; D is possibly TRBD1 (5 bases). The CDR3 spans 13 residues. Deletions cut 5 bases from V and 3 bases from J, with 10 bases between. Germline values: CDR1 SEHNR, CDR2 FQNEAQ (reference sequence).

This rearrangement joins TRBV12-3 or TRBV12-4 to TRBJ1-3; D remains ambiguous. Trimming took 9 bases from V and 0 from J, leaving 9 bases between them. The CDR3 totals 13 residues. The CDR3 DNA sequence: TGTGCCAGTCTCCCTTCCTCTGGAAACACCATATATTTT. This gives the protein CASLPSSGNTIYF.

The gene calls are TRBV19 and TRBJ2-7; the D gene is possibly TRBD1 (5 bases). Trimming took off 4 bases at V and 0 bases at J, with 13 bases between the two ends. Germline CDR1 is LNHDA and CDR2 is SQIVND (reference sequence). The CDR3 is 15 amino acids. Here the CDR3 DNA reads TGTGCCAGTAGTACAAAAGGGGTCCACTCCTACGAGCAGTACTTC. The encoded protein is CASSTKGVHSYEQYF. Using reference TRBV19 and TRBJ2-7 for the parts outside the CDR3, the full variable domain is DGGITQSPKYLFRKEGQNVTLSCEQNLNHDAMYWYRQDPGQGLRLIYYSQIVNDFQKGDIAEGYSVSREKKESFPLTVTSAQKNPTAFYLCASSTKGVHSYEQYFGPGTRLTVT.

In DNA form, the CDR3 reads TGTGCCAGCAGCCGGTCACAGGGGGCAGAAGGAAACACCATATATTTT. This codes for CASSRSQGAEGNTIYF. The chain is built from TRBV5-4 and TRBJ1-3; 9 positions match TRBD1. Germline loops: CDR1 SGHNT, CDR2 YYREEE (reference sequence). V gave up 4 bases and J gave up 4 bases; unmatched junction bases: 9. The CDR3 sequence is 16 residues long.

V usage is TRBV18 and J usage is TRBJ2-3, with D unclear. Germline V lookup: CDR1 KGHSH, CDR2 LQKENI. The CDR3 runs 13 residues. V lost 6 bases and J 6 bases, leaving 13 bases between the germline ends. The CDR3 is CASSPSAEDTQYF. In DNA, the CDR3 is TGTGCCAGCTCCCCAAGCGCGGAGGATACGCAGTATTTT.

The CDR3 sequence is CASSDGSGSYNEQFF. Written as DNA, the CDR3 is TGTGCCAGCAGTGACGGTAGCGGATCCTACAATGAGCAGTTCTTC. The J gene is TRBJ2-1, the V gene TRBV6-4; possible D gene TRBD2, 6 bases. The CDR3 is 15 residues long. In germline, CDR1 is MRHNA, CDR2 SNTAGT. V dropped 2 bases and J dropped 1 base, with 9 bases sitting between them.

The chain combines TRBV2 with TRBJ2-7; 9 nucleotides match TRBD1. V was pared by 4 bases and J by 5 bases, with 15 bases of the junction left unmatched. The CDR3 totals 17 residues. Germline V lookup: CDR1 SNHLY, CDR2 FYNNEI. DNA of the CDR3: TGTGCCAGCAGTGTCGATCCCCCGCGGGACAGGGCCCACGAGCAGTACTTC. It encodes CASSVDPPRDRAHEQYF.

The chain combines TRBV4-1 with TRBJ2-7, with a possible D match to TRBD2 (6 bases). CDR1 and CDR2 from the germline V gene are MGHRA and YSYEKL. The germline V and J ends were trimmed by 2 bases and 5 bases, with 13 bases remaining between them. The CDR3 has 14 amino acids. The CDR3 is CASSQYGRGDEQYF. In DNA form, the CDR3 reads TGCGCCAGCAGCCAATACGGGAGAGGGGACGAGCAGTACTTC.

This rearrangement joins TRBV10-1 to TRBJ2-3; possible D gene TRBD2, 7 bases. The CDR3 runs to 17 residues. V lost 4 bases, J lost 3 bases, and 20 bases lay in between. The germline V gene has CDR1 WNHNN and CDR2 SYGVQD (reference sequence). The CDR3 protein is CASSVRDWGRGTDTQYF. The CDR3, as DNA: TGCGCCAGCAGTGTAAGGGATTGGGGGCGGGGGACAGATACGCAGTATTTT.